Below, 20 T cell receptor beta chains from the same sample are listed, as sequenced in a study of vaccination effects on CD4 cells after COVID-19. The antigens for these receptors are not known. Libraries were prepared by immunoSEQ multiplex PCR; TCRdb keeps only in-frame clonotypes and omits some of them. The sample shows approximately 47,000 clones, about 80% of them seen only once. Following 10 days of culture, CD4+ T cells were isolated. The sequencing used CD4+ T cells from PBMCs cultured without peptide, collected before COVID-19 vaccination. These receptors came from a human donor who had a prior SARS-CoV-2 infection.

The CDR3 DNA reads TGCGCCAGCAGCTTGGCTCCCCGAGGACAGGTTAATGAGCAGTTCTTC. It specifies CASSLAPRGQVNEQFF. This chain links TRBV5-1 with TRBJ2-1; 7 bases agree with TRBD1. J was trimmed by 7 bases and V by 0 bases; bases with no gene match: 10. Germline CDR1 reads SGHRS; CDR2 reads YFSETQ. The CDR3 is made up of 16 amino acids.

This clone was seen more than once but under ten times. This chain connects TRBV7-2 to TRBJ1-2, with D possibly being TRBD1 (6 bases). CDR1 is SGHTA and CDR2 is FQGNSA in the germline V gene. V was clipped by 5 bases and J by 3 bases, with 10 bases between them. CDR3 size: 13 residues. The CDR3 reads CASSAGQYYGYTF. The CDR3 nucleotides are TGTGCCAGCAGCGCAGGACAGTACTATGGCTACACCTTC. Looking up the rest from reference TRBV7-2 and TRBJ1-2 gives the full variable domain: GAGVSQSPSNKVTEKGKDVELRCDPISGHTALYWYRQSLGQGLEFLIYFQGNSAPDKSGLPSDRFSAERTGGSVSTLTIQRTQQEDSAVYLCASSAGQYYGYTFGSGTRLTVV.

This clone was detected only a few times. The chain employs TRBV2 and TRBJ2-7; D is perhaps TRBD2 (6 bases). The CDR3 runs 18 residues. Trimming cost V 3 bases and J 6 bases, with 27 bases left between them. Germline-derived CDR1 and CDR2 are SNHLY and FYNNEI. CDR3 nucleotide sequence: TGTGCCAGCAGTGAGGGGCGGTGGAGGGTGGGGATCGGCTCCGAGCAGTACTTC. It yields the protein CASSEGRWRVGIGSEQYF.

J is TRBJ2-4 and V is TRBV5-4; D perhaps matches TRBD2 (5 bases). Per germline, CDR1 SGHNT and CDR2 YYREEE (reference sequence). CDR3 length equals 15 residues. Trimming removed 0 bases at V and 0 bases at J, with 7 bases between. In DNA, the CDR3 is TGTGCCAGCAGCTTGGATGGACTAGCCAAAAACATTCAGTACTTC. This sequence encodes CASSLDGLAKNIQYF.

The chain recombines TRBV27 with TRBJ1-6; 12 nucleotides align to TRBD1. The CDR3 is 19 amino acids. V trimming: 4 bases; J trimming: 4 bases; junction bases outside the gene matches: 11. Looked up from germline, CDR1 is MNHEY and CDR2 is SMNVEV (reference sequence). The CDR3 DNA reads as TGTGCCAGCAGTTCCGAAGGGACAGGGGGCCTTAATTATAATTCACCCCTCCACTTT. Translation: CASSSEGTGGLNYNSPLHF.

V gene TRBV28 combines with J gene TRBJ1-4; TRBD1 matches at 9 bases. Germline V gene lookup returns CDR1 MDHEN and CDR2 SYDVKM. The V segment lost 6 bases and the J segment 8 bases; nucleotides outside the gene matches: 7. This CDR3 has 14 residues. The DNA for the CDR3 is TGTGCCAGCAGCAGACAGGGGGTCAACGAAAAACTGTTTTTT. It specifies CASSRQGVNEKLFF.

The chain links TRBV18 to TRBJ1-2; TRBD1 is a possible D gene (5 bases). The ends were cut back, 4 bases at V and 5 bases at J, with 11 bases in the middle. This CDR3 spans 13 amino acids. The germline CDR1 and CDR2 sequences are KGHSH and LQKENI. CDR3 region: CASSLWDFYGYTF. In nucleotides, the CDR3 is TGTGCCAGCTCACTATGGGACTTTTATGGCTACACCTTC.

This chain connects TRBV7-9 to TRBJ2-4, with D possibly being TRBD2 (5 bases). The CDR3 spans 16 residues. The V gene lost 0 bases and the J gene lost 9 bases, with 18 bases spanning the gap. From germline, CDR1 is SEHNR and CDR2 FQNEAQ (reference sequence). The CDR3 here is CASSLAQMGDVGIQYF. The CDR3 DNA sequence: TGTGCCAGCAGCTTAGCGCAGATGGGAGACGTTGGCATTCAGTACTTC.

The CDR3 protein is CASKPSGGLGETQYF. The CDR3 bases are TGTGCCAGCAAACCAAGCGGGGGGCTAGGAGAGACCCAGTACTTC. V is TRBV7-2 and J is TRBJ2-5, with 9 positions matching TRBD2. Trimming at V came to 7 bases and at J to 4 bases, leaving 10 bases not matched to a gene. Germline V gives CDR1 SGHTA, CDR2 FQGNSA. The CDR3 length is 15 residues.

This sequence joins TRBV6-7 and TRBJ2-7; D remains unclear. TRBV6-7 is an ORF; its function is uncertain. V lost 9 bases to trimming and J lost 0 bases, with 9 bases between them. This CDR3 has 12 amino acids. For the CDR3, the DNA is TGTGCCAGAATGGACCGCTCCTACGAGCAGTACTTC. It yields the protein CARMDRSYEQYF.

The chain carries TRBV7-2 and TRBJ2-5; D is unclear. CDR3 size: 15 residues. V was pared by 5 bases and J by 5 bases, with 18 bases between. Germline CDR1 is SGHTA and CDR2 is FQGNSA. Written as DNA, the CDR3 is TGTGCCAGCAGCCTTCAAGTGGGTTTGGGGGAGACCCAGTACTTC. This encodes CASSLQVGLGETQYF.

The CDR3 protein is CASSLAGTSLTDTQYF. CDR3 in DNA: TGTGCCAGCAGCTTGGCCGGGACTAGCCTCACAGATACGCAGTATTTT. The chain combines TRBV5-8 with TRBJ2-3, with 9 bases aligning to TRBD2. The CDR3 is made up of 16 amino acids. The germline V gene encodes CDR1 SGHTS and CDR2 YDEGEE. Germline trimming cut 0 bases from V and 2 bases from J; bases unmatched to any gene: 4.

The CDR3 loop reads CASSETPTNSPLHF. CDR3 nucleotides: TGTGCCAGCAGTGAAACCCCGACTAATTCACCCCTCCACTTT. This chain connects TRBV2 to TRBJ1-6; D is unresolved. Trimming took 2 bases from V and 6 from J, leaving 8 bases between them. Germline CDR1 reads SNHLY; CDR2 reads FYNNEI. This CDR3 comprises 14 residues.

This chain connects TRBV2 to TRBJ2-3; no clear D. The V gene lost 2 bases and the J gene lost 3 bases, with 3 bases spanning the gap. Germline assignment: CDR1 SNHLY and CDR2 FYNNEI. The CDR3 covers 12 residues. CDR3 sequence reads: CASSETTDTQYF. The CDR3 DNA reads TGTGCCAGCAGTGAAACGACAGATACGCAGTATTTT.

The V call is TRBV11-2, the J call TRBJ2-5; D remains unclear. There are 14 residues in the CDR3. Deletions cut 4 bases from V and 4 bases from J, with 13 bases between. Per the germline V gene, CDR1 is SGHAT and CDR2 is FQNNGV. The CDR3 here is CASSSDPVGETQYF. The CDR3 DNA follows: TGTGCCAGCAGCTCGGATCCGGTGGGAGAGACCCAGTACTTC. Looking up the rest from reference TRBV11-2 and TRBJ2-5 gives the full variable domain: EAGVAQSPRYKIIEKRQSVAFWCNPISGHATLYWYQQILGQGPKLLIQFQNNGVVDDSQLPKDRFSAERLKGVDSTLKIQPAKLEDSAVYLCASSSDPVGETQYFGPGTRLLVL.

Here the CDR3 DNA reads TGCAGTGCTAGTCGGTTCGGGGGGGCTCAAGAGACCCAGTACTTC. This gives the protein CSASRFGGAQETQYF. The rearrangement joins TRBV20-1 to TRBJ2-5, with TRBD2 identical over 8 bases. The V and J ends lost 3 bases and 2 bases, in that order; junction bases with no gene match: 8. The V gene's germline CDR1 is DFQATT and CDR2 SNEGSKA (reference sequence). This CDR3 region has 15 residues.

The chain links TRBV5-1 to TRBJ2-3; 8 positions agree with TRBD1. V gave up 4 bases and J gave up 2 bases; unmatched junction bases: 6. The V gene's germline CDR1 is SGHRS and CDR2 YFSETQ. The CDR3 has 15 amino acids. CDR3 region: CASSPGQVFTDTQYF. For the CDR3, the DNA is TGCGCCAGCAGCCCGGGACAGGTGTTCACAGATACGCAGTATTTT.

The chain links TRBV10-1 to TRBJ1-1, with D uncertain. The V end was cut by 7 bases, the J end by 8 bases, with 11 bases between. Germline V gene sequence: CDR1 WNHNN, CDR2 SYGVQD (reference sequence). This CDR3 spans 11 amino acids. DNA of the CDR3: TGCGCCAGCAAGCCGGTCACCGAAGCTTTCTTT. This sequence encodes CASKPVTEAFF.

The V and J genes are TRBV7-3 and TRBJ2-1, with D possibly TRBD2 on 5 matching bases. There are 13 residues in the CDR3. The germline gives CDR1 SGHTA, CDR2 FQGTGA. V was cut by 4 bases and J by 6 bases, with 10 bases left in between. In DNA form, the CDR3 reads TGTGCCAGCAGCTCCCTAGCCTCCAATGAGCAGTTCTTC. Protein: CASSSLASNEQFF.

The genes are TRBV7-3 and TRBJ2-3; 8 bases agree with TRBD2. The CDR3 is 14 residues long. V was pared by 5 bases and J by 5 bases, with 6 bases of the junction left unmatched. CDR1 and CDR2 (germline): SGHTA, FQGTGA. As DNA, the CDR3 is TGTGCCAGCAGCATGCGGGGGGAGCTAGATACGCAGTATTTT. Its protein is CASSMRGELDTQYF.